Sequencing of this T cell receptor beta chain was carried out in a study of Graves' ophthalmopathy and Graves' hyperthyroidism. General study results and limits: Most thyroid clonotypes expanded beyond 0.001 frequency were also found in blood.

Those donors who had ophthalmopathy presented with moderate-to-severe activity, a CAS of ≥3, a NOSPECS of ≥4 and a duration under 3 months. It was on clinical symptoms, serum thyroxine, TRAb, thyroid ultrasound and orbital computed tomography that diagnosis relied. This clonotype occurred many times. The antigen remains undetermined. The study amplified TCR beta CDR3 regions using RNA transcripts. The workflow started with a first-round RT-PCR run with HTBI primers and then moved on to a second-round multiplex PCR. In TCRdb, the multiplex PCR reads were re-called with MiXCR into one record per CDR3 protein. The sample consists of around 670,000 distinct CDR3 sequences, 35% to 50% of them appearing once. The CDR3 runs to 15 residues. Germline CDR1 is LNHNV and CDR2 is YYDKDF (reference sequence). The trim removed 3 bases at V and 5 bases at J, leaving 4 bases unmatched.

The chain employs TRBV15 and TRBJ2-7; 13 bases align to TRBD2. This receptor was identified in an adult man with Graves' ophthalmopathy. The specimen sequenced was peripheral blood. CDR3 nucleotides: TGTGCCACCAGCAGGGGACTAGCGGGACAACACGAGCAGTACTTC. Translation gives CATSRGLAGQHEQYF.